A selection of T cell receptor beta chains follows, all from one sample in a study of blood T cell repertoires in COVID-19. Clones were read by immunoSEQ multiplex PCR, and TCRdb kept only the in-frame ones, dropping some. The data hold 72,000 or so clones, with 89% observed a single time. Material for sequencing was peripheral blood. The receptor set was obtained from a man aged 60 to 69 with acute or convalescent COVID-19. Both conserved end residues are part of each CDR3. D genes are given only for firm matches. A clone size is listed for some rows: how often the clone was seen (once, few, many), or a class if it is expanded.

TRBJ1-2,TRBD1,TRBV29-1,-,TGCAGCGTTAAACCGGGACAGGGGGACTACACCTTC,CSVKPGQGDYTF
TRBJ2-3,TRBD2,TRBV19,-,TGTGCCAGTAGTCTTGGACTAGCGGGGTTCACAGATACGCAGTATTTT,CASSLGLAGFTDTQYF
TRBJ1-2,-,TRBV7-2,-,TGTGCCAGCAGCTTTCAGGGAGGATGGGATGGCTACACCTTC,CASSFQGGWDGYTF
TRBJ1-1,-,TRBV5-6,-,TGTGCCAGCAGCTTTGTAGGGGCGGTAGGGACTGAAGCTTTCTTT,CASSFVGAVGTEAFF
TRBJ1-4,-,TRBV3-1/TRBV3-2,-,TGTGCCAGCAGCCAAGATGGTCCGGGAACTAATGAAAAACTGTTTTTT,CASSQDGPGTNEKLFF
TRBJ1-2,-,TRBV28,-,TGTGCCAGCAGAGCCCCCGCGGTTGGCTACACCTTC,CASRAPAVGYTF
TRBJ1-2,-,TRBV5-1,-,TGCGCCAGCAGCTTGGGAGGACAATATGGCTACACCTTC,CASSLGGQYGYTF
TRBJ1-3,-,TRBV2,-,TGTGCCAGCAGGGGGCTAAAAGGGCCTGGAAACACCATATATTTT,CASRGLKGPGNTIYF
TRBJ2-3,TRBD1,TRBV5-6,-,TGTGCCAGCAGCATTGCCGGGACAGGGGAAACAGATACGCAGTATTTT,CASSIAGTGETDTQYF
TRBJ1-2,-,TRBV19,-,TGTGCCAGTACTCCAGGCGGGGGTTTCTATGGCTACACCTTC,CASTPGGGFYGYTF
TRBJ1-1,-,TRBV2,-,TGTGCCAGCAGCCTTAGGACAGACACTGAAGCTTTCTTT,CASSLRTDTEAFF
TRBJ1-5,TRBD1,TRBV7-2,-,TGTGCCAGCAGCTTAATGACAGGGAATCAGCCCCAGCATTTT,CASSLMTGNQPQHF
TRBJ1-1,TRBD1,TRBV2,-,TGTGCCAGCAGGCTTGACAGGGCTTGGACTGAAGCTTTCTTT,CASRLDRAWTEAFF
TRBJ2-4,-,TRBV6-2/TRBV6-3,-,TGTGCCAGCAGTTACTCCGGCAGGGGAAACATTCAGTACTTC,CASSYSGRGNIQYF
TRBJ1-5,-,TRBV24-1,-,TGTGCCACCAGTGATTTGTCGGGAAATCAGCCCCAGCATTTT,CATSDLSGNQPQHF
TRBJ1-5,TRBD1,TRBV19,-,TGTGCCAGTAGTACGGACAGGGTGAATCAGCCCCAGCATTTT,CASSTDRVNQPQHF
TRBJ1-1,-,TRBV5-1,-,TGCGCCAGCAGCTTGGGACAGGATAGTGAAGCTTTCTTT,CASSLGQDSEAFF
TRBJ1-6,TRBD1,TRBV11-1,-,TGTGCCAGCAGCTACGGACAGGGTGAATCACCCCTCCACTTT,CASSYGQGESPLHF
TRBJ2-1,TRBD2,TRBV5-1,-,TGCGCCAGCAGCAGCGGGGCAGGCTCCTACAATGAGCAGTTCTTC,CASSSGAGSYNEQFF
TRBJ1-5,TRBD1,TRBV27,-,TGTGCCAGCAGTTTCGGGGCCCAGGGGGAATCACTCAATCAGCCCCAGCATTTT,CASSFGAQGESLNQPQHF
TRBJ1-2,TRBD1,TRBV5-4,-,TGTGCCAGCAGTTCAGGGGGTGACTATGGCTACACCTTC,CASSSGGDYGYTF
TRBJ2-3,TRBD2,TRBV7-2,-,TGTGCCAGCAGCTTAGTGGGTCGGGGGGTGACAGATACGCAGTATTTT,CASSLVGRGVTDTQYF
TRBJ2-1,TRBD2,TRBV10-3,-,TGTGCCACAGGGACTAGCGGGGGGGCAGGTATCAATGAGCAGTTCTTC,CATGTSGGAGINEQFF
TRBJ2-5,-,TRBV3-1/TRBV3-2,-,TGTGCCAGCAGCCAAGATCTAGGCGGTTCAGAGACCCAGTACTTC,CASSQDLGGSETQYF
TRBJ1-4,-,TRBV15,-,TGTGCCACCAGCAGAGGAGGTGTAGAAAAACTGTTTTTT,CATSRGGVEKLFF
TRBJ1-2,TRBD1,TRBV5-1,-,TGCGCCAGCAGCCAGGGACAGGGACTTGGGGGTTCCTATGGCTACACCTTC,CASSQGQGLGGSYGYTF
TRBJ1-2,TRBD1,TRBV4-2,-,TGTGCCAGCAGCCAAGATTGGGGACAGAATAGCCTCTATGGCTACACCTTC,CASSQDWGQNSLYGYTF
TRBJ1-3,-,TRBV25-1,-,TGTGCCAGCAGTGAATCTACGGGAAACACCATATATTTT,CASSESTGNTIYF
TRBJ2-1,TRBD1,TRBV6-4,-,TGTGCCAGCAGCGCAGGGGGCAGCCTATACAATGAGCAGTTCTTC,CASSAGGSLYNEQFF
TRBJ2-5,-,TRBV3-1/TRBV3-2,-,TGTGCCAGCACCAACCGGAGGGAGACCCAGTACTTC,CASTNRRETQYF
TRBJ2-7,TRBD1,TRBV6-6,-,TGTGCCAGCAGTCGGCAGGGTTCGAAGGACAGGTCCTACGAGCAGTACTTC,CASSRQGSKDRSYEQYF
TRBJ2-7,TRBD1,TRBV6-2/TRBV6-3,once,TGTGCCAGCAGTTACCGAGGCGTCGGACAGGGCCCCATCGTCTACGAGCAGTACTTC,CASSYRGVGQGPIVYEQYF
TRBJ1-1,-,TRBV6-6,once,TGTGCCAGCAGTCCTGGTAAAGGGGGGAACACTGAAGCTTTCTTT,CASSPGKGGNTEAFF
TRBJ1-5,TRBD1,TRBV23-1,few,TGCGCCAGCAGTCAGAAAGACAGGGGGCTACGACATCAGCCCCAGCATTTT,CASSQKDRGLRHQPQHF